The 21 T cell receptor beta chains presented below share a single source sample, sequenced in a study of glioma-infiltrating T cells (dated by TCRdb to 2015 to 2016). The run used an Illumina MiSeq. TCR alpha and beta CDR3 regions were amplified with the iRepertoire nested amplicon-rescue multiplex PCR (arm-PCR) platform from RNA. TCRdb cleaned the public reads at Q25 with fastp, built clones with MiXCR and kept in-frame beta chains. Under each unique CDR3 protein, matching rows form one entry showing the most common genes and DNA. The sample has over 100,000 distinct CDR3 sequences on record, approximately 26% of them singletons. The top ten clones comprise just under 35% of the sample. Sequencing was done on a sample of glioma tissue, nonneoplastic brain tissue, or PBMCs (not recorded which). These receptors came from a human donor with low-grade glioma or glioblastoma, undergoing nonglioma brain surgery, or in good health (not recorded which).

The genes are TRBV5-1 and TRBJ2-7, with 10 bases lining up with TRBD1. This CDR3 comprises 14 residues. Germline lookup yields CDR1 SGHRS and CDR2 YFSETQ. V lost 2 bases and J lost 4; bases outside the gene matches: 3. The DNA of the CDR3 is TGCGCCAGCAGCTTTGGGACAGGGGTGTACGAGCAGTACTTC. Translating it yields CASSFGTGVYEQYF.

The chain is built from TRBV29-1 and TRBJ2-7; 7 positions match TRBD1. Per the germline V gene, CDR1 is SQVTM and CDR2 is ANQGSEA. CDR3 length equals 17 residues. V lost 4 bases to trimming and J lost 5 bases; unmatched junction nucleotides: 20. The CDR3 loop reads CSVGGLRGGPGLDEQYF. Written as DNA, the CDR3 is TGCAGCGTTGGGGGCCTGAGAGGGGGCCCCGGCTTGGACGAGCAGTACTTC.

This clonotype was recorded many times. This sequence joins TRBV7-2 and TRBJ2-6; D remains ambiguous. V lost 1 base to trimming and J lost 2 bases, with 3 bases between them. Germline V lookup: CDR1 SGHTA, CDR2 FQGNSA. The CDR3 spans 14 residues. This CDR3 reads CASSLGAGANVLTF. The CDR3 region has the DNA TGTGCCAGCAGCTTAGGTGCTGGGGCCAACGTCCTGACTTTC. Variable domain in full (rest from reference TRBV7-2 and TRBJ2-6): GAGVSQSPSNKVTEKGKDVELRCDPISGHTALYWYRQSLGQGLEFLIYFQGNSAPDKSGLPSDRFSAERTGGSVSTLTIQRTQQEDSAVYLCASSLGAGANVLTFGAGSRLTVL.

This clonotype was seen ten or more times. V usage is TRBV11-2 and J usage is TRBJ2-6; D not certain. This CDR3 spans 14 amino acids. V was trimmed by 4 bases and J by 2 bases, leaving 6 bases between them. Germline V CDR1 and CDR2: SGHAT, FQNNGV. Here the CDR3 reads CASSWMTGANVLTF. The CDR3 DNA sequence: TGTGCCAGCAGCTGGATGACTGGGGCCAACGTCCTGACTTTC.

The table lists this clonotype with a few counts. The chain couples TRBV29-1 to TRBJ2-5, with 10 bases that match TRBD1. Trimming at V came to 5 bases and at J to 0 bases, leaving 6 bases not matched to a gene. Germline lookup yields CDR1 SQVTM and CDR2 ANQGSEA. The CDR3 consists of 15 residues. The DNA for the CDR3 is TGCAGCGTTTTTGGACAGGGGGGCTACCAAGAGACCCAGTACTTC. Protein: CSVFGQGGYQETQYF.

This clonotype was counted ten times or more. The CDR3 reads CASSPHGTGNYGYTF. In DNA form, the CDR3 reads TGTGCCAGCAGTCCCCACGGGACGGGAAACTATGGCTACACCTTC. This sequence joins TRBV6-2 or TRBV6-3 and TRBJ1-2; TRBD1 is a possible D gene (5 bases). The germline V gene encodes CDR1 MNHEY and CDR2 SVGEGT. Trimming took 5 bases from V and 2 from J, leaving 15 bases between them. The CDR3 runs to 15 residues.

The sample holds many counts of this clonotype. V is TRBV28 and J is TRBJ1-5; no clear D gene. Between the trimmed V and J ends, which lost 2 bases and 4 bases, there was a span of 0 bases. This CDR3 region has 11 residues. The germline V gene encodes CDR1 MDHEN and CDR2 SYDVKM. CDR3 DNA: TGTGCCAGCAGTTTAAATCAGCCCCAGCATTTT. Amino acid sequence: CASSLNQPQHF.

Regarding this clonotype: The junction does not match germline at one end; this may be a read error. The genes are TRBV11-2 and TRBJ1-1; the D is unclear. Germline values: CDR1 SGHAT, CDR2 FQNNGV. This CDR3 has 13 amino acids. The CDR3 DNA sequence: TGTGCCAGCAGCGCCGACCGGAACACTAAAGCTTTCTTT. It codes for CASSADRNTKAFF.

At least ten counts were recorded for this clonotype. The chain couples TRBV19 to TRBJ2-3; D may be TRBD1 (5 bases). Germline V gene data show CDR1 as LNHDA and CDR2 as SQIVND (reference sequence). The CDR3 has 14 amino acids. Trimming stripped 5 bases from V and 3 bases from J, with 12 bases between. Here the CDR3 DNA reads TGTGCCAGTAGTTGGCAGGGAAAGACAGATACGCAGTATTTT. Translation gives CASSWQGKTDTQYF.

The table lists this clonotype with many counts. The CDR3 DNA is TGTGCTAGTGGTTTGGCGGGACTAGCGGTCAATGAGCAGTTCTTC. This translates into CASGLAGLAVNEQFF. This chain joins TRBV12-5 and TRBJ2-1, with TRBD2 matching over 11 bases. With 1 base clipped from V and 6 bases from J, the junction kept 2 bases outside the gene matches. The CDR3 sequence is 15 residues long. The germline V gene encodes CDR1 LGHNT and CDR2 FRNRAP.

This clonotype was picked up many times. V usage is TRBV28 and J usage is TRBJ1-1; D may be TRBD1 (6 bases). Trimming took off 5 bases at V and 4 bases at J, with 20 bases between the two ends. Per germline, CDR1 MDHEN and CDR2 SYDVKM. The CDR3 is made up of 16 amino acids. As DNA, the CDR3 is TGTGCCAGCAGTCTACCGCAACAGGGATTGACCACTGAAGCTTTCTTT. It encodes CASSLPQQGLTTEAFF.

At least ten counts were recorded for this clonotype. The rearrangement joins TRBV20-1 to TRBJ1-6; D gene unclear. Germline-derived CDR1 and CDR2 are DFQATT and SNEGSKA (reference sequence). CDR3 length: 14 residues. Trimming pared 4 bases from V and 7 bases from J, leaving 14 bases between. The DNA for the CDR3 is TGCAGTGCTAAGGGTCGTCCGAGGAATTCACCCCTCCACTTT. Translated, it gives CSAKGRPRNSPLHF.

This clonotype has at least ten counts. The genes are TRBV5-1 and TRBJ1-2; the D gene is possibly TRBD1 (6 bases). Trimming stripped 0 bases from V and 8 bases from J, with 14 bases between. This CDR3 region has 14 residues. The germline gives CDR1 SGHRS, CDR2 YFSETQ. CDR3 sequence reads: CASSLGMGAQGYTF. The DNA for the CDR3 is TGCGCCAGCAGCTTGGGGATGGGGGCGCAGGGCTACACCTTC.

At least ten counts were recorded for this clonotype. The rearrangement uses TRBV28 and TRBJ1-2, with TRBD1 matching 11 bases. This CDR3 has 14 residues. V lost 5 bases, J lost 8 bases, and 7 bases stayed unmatched. CDR1 and CDR2 from the germline V gene are MDHEN and SYDVKM. The CDR3 loop is CASSEPGQGGGYTF. DNA of the CDR3: TGTGCCAGCAGTGAACCGGGACAGGGGGGAGGCTACACCTTC.

For this clonotype: A clone one base away is much larger, so this may be a read error. Written as DNA, the CDR3 is TGCGCCAGCAGACTCTACAGGGAGGGGGAAAAACTGTTTTTT. Its translation is CASRLYREGEKLFF. V usage is TRBV4-3 and J usage is TRBJ1-4; a weak D match, TRBD1 (6 bases). V gave up 6 bases and J gave up 8 bases, with 16 bases separating them. The V gene's germline CDR1 is LGHNA and CDR2 YSLEER. This CDR3 has 14 amino acids.

Comments on this clonotype: One end of the junction is discordant with germline, which a read error may explain. V and J are TRBV30 and TRBJ1-2; 8 nucleotides align to TRBD1. This CDR3 spans 14 amino acids. In germline, CDR1 is GTSNPN, CDR2 SVGIG (reference sequence). CDR3 amino acids: CAWTPGQGAPGYNF. CDR3 coding DNA: TGTGCCTGGACCCCTGGGCAGGGGGCGCCTGGCTACAACTTC.

This clonotype was picked up many times. The chain joins TRBV2 to TRBJ1-2, with D hard to call. V was shortened by 3 bases and J by 7 bases, with 12 bases between the two germline ends. The CDR3 is 13 residues long. The germline gives CDR1 SNHLY, CDR2 FYNNEI. CDR3 DNA sequence: TGTGCCAGCAGTGACATTTCCCGGGCTGGCTACACCTTC. Encoded protein: CASSDISRAGYTF.

There are many counts of this clonotype. This chain links TRBV7-2 with TRBJ2-7, with 8 positions matching TRBD2. J lost 1 base, V lost 5 bases, and 10 bases had no gene match. The CDR3 loop spans 16 amino acids. Germline V CDR1 and CDR2: SGHTA, FQGNSA. The CDR3 loop reads CASSLGGGRGSYEQYF. CDR3 DNA: TGTGCCAGCAGCCTCGGGGGGGGGAGGGGGTCCTACGAGCAGTACTTC.

Turning to this clonotype: This may stem from a read error, because a much larger clone lies one nucleotide away. The rearrangement uses TRBV7-2 and TRBJ2-7; tentative D call: TRBD1 (6 bases). This CDR3 contains 15 residues. Trimming shortened V by 5 bases and J by 4 bases, and 18 bases separated the two germline ends. CDR1 SGHTA and CDR2 FQGNSA come from the germline V gene. Here the CDR3 reads CASSPETGTIYEQYF. The CDR3 DNA reads as TGTGCCAGCAGCCCGGAGACCGGGACAATTTACGAGCAGTACTTC.

As concerns this clonotype: Given a much more abundant clone one base away, this may be a read error. This rearrangement joins TRBV7-2 to TRBJ2-7; D remains ambiguous. The CDR3 covers 14 residues. The ends were cut back, 0 bases at V and 5 bases at J, with 11 bases in the middle. The germline V gene has CDR1 SGHTA and CDR2 FQGNSA. The chain's CDR3 is CASSLALYFHEQYF. The DNA of the CDR3 is TGTGCCAGCAGCTTAGCCCTCTATTTCCACGAGCAGTACTTC.

The chain recombines TRBV2 with TRBJ2-7; perhaps TRBD1 as D (5 bases). The V gene lost 4 bases and the J gene lost 2 bases, with 12 bases spanning the gap. Germline CDR1 is SNHLY and CDR2 is FYNNEI. The CDR3 length is 14 residues. In nucleotides, the CDR3 is TGTGCCAGCAGTGTGGCAGGGAACCCCTACGAGCAGTACTTC. Translated: CASSVAGNPYEQYF.